The next 5 T cell receptor beta chains were all read from a single sample in a study of cytomegalovirus exposure and HLA in healthy donors (dated by TCRdb to the late 2010s). Library generation was performed with the immunoSEQ multiplex PCR assay. The immuneACCESS repertoire file appears here via TCRdb, limited to in-frame rearrangements. These files lack a portion of the clones; in checked studies, under half of the deficit traces to unresolved V genes, and the cause of the others is not known. A total of 100,000 to 150,000 clones appear in this sample, under 90% of them only once. Around 3.3% of the sample is in the top ten clones. Sequencing was performed on PBMCs. The receptors come from a man aged 25 to 40 in good health and CMV-seronegative.

J is TRBJ2-7 and V is TRBV6-5, with a possible D match to TRBD1 (6 bases). V lost 2 bases and J lost 2, with 7 bases in between. The CDR3 sequence is 13 residues long. CDR1 and CDR2 (germline): MNHEY, SVGAGI. The CDR3 nucleotides read TGTGCCAGCAGTTACACAGGGACCTACGAGCAGTACTTC. As protein: CASSYTGTYEQYF.

V is TRBV2 and J is TRBJ1-4, with D tentatively TRBD1 (6 bases). CDR3 length: 16 amino acids. Per the germline V gene, CDR1 is SNHLY and CDR2 is FYNNEI. V lost 4 bases to trimming and J lost 7 bases, with 19 bases between them. Here the CDR3 reads CASSGHRQGRVEKLFF. The CDR3 DNA is TGTGCCAGCAGTGGTCATAGGCAGGGGCGGGTTGAAAAACTGTTTTTT.

The J gene is TRBJ2-1, the V gene TRBV4-1; the D is unclear. Germline CDR1 and CDR2: MGHRA and YSYEKL. Trimming took 2 bases from V and 0 from J, leaving 5 bases between them. The CDR3 spans 14 residues. This CDR3 reads CASSQPRSYNEQFF. For the CDR3, the DNA is TGCGCCAGCAGCCAACCCCGCTCCTACAATGAGCAGTTCTTC.

The gene calls are TRBV11-2 and TRBJ1-1; D remains ambiguous. This CDR3 has 14 residues. Germline CDR1 reads SGHAT; CDR2 reads FQNNGV. V was clipped by 5 bases and J by 1 base, with 11 bases between them. For the CDR3, the DNA is TGTGCCAGCAGCATATGGACTGAGAACACTGAAGCTTTCTTT. Protein: CASSIWTENTEAFF.

There are a few counts of this clone. The chain is built from TRBV9 and TRBJ2-3; tentatively, D is TRBD2 (6 bases). CDR3 length: 15 residues. CDR1 and CDR2 (germline): SGDLS, YYNGEE. The germline V and J ends were trimmed by 7 bases and 3 bases, with 18 bases remaining between them. The CDR3 loop reads CASSWRGDQTDTQYF. CDR3 coding DNA: TGTGCCAGCTCTTGGCGGGGCGACCAAACAGATACGCAGTATTTT.